Following are 5 T cell receptor beta chains from one sample sequenced in a study of beta chain features in type 1 diabetes. Whole-study results and caveats: A moderate, significant TCRB CDR3 shortening appeared in type 1 diabetes across four CD4+ subsets.

Reverse transcribing all isolated RNA meant expressed TCRB transcripts were sequenced. Sequencing used immunoSEQ multiplex PCR; TCRdb keeps in-frame clones, though not all of them. The sample contains more than 300,000 clones, 10% to 15% of which appear only once. These receptors' targets are unknown. The sequenced sample was naive CD4+ T cells from blood. These receptor sequences come from a woman aged 18-35 years with type 1 diabetes.

CDR3 loop: CASTALMGPLNNEQFF. CDR3 nucleotide sequence: TGTGCCAGCACCGCTCTGATGGGCCCCCTCAACAATGAGCAGTTCTTC. This chain links TRBV27 with TRBJ2-1; no clear D. This CDR3 spans 16 amino acids. V was clipped by 7 bases and J by 5 bases, with 21 bases between them. The germline V gene encodes CDR1 MNHEY and CDR2 SMNVEV (reference sequence).

Only a few counts were recorded for this clone. This chain connects TRBV18 to TRBJ1-1; D is unresolved. Germline CDR1 KGHSH, CDR2 LQKENI. CDR3 length: 13 amino acids. V lost 4 bases and J 3 bases, leaving 9 bases between the germline ends. CDR3 residues: CASSQRGDTEAFF. CDR3 DNA sequence: TGTGCCAGCTCACAACGGGGAGACACTGAAGCTTTCTTT. The full variable domain, its missing parts supplied by reference TRBV18 and TRBJ1-1, is NAGVMQNPRHLVRRRGQEARLRCSPMKGHSHVYWYRQLPEEGLKFMVYLQKENIIDESGMPKERFSAEFPKEGPSILRIQQVVRGDSAAYFCASSQRGDTEAFFGQGTRLTVV.

This rearrangement joins TRBV5-1 to TRBJ2-3; 10 bases are a match to TRBD2. The V gene's germline CDR1 is SGHRS and CDR2 YFSETQ. This CDR3 has 20 residues. V lost 2 bases and J lost 3; bases outside the gene matches: 18. The CDR3 DNA is TGCGCCAGCAGCTTCCTCAGGGGTCCAAGCCTGACTAGCGGGACAGATACGCAGTATTTT. This translates into CASSFLRGPSLTSGTDTQYF.

The rearrangement links TRBV5-6 to TRBJ2-7; 10 nucleotides align to TRBD1. Germline lookup yields CDR1 SGHDT and CDR2 YYEEEE. The CDR3 spans 15 residues. Losses at the gene ends were 5 bases for V and 6 bases for J; bases not matched to a gene: 11. CDR3 protein: CASSLPGQGIREQYF. In DNA form, the CDR3 reads TGTGCCAGCAGTTTACCGGGACAGGGGATCCGCGAGCAGTACTTC.

The chain links TRBV5-4 to TRBJ2-5, with no clear D. The germline gives CDR1 SGHNT, CDR2 YYREEE (reference sequence). The CDR3 length is 12 residues. V gave up 0 bases and J gave up 5 bases, with 5 bases separating them. The DNA for the CDR3 is TGTGCCAGCAGCTTGGCCCCGGAGACCCAGTACTTC. Its translation is CASSLAPETQYF.